The 27 T cell receptor beta chains listed next were all sequenced from one sample in a study of T cell repertoires in cytomegalovirus infection. These receptors are not linked to any known antigen. TCRdb passed the reads through MiXCR, listing each CDR3 protein once. The table has around 310,000 distinct CDR3 sequences, 29% seen once. Sequences were derived from cultured PBMCs, sampled from culture after CMV antigen stimulation. The receptors here all came from a human donor in good health (CMV status not recorded). Some clones in this sample may be carry-over from other donors' samples.

This clonotype was picked up many times. The rearrangement uses TRBV5-5 and TRBJ2-7; 11 nucleotides match TRBD1. There are 15 residues in the CDR3. The V segment lost 3 bases and the J segment 3 bases; nucleotides outside the gene matches: 5. Germline V lookup: CDR1 SGHKS, CDR2 YYEKEE (reference sequence). The CDR3, as DNA: TGTGCCAGCAGCTCCGAGGGACAGGGGGGCTACGAGCAGTACTTC. Protein sequence: CASSSEGQGGYEQYF.

V usage is TRBV2 and J usage is TRBJ2-3; 7 bases line up with TRBD1. The V gene end was trimmed by 8 bases and the J gene end by 2 bases; junction bases not matched to a gene: 10. The CDR3 is 15 residues long. Germline V gene data show CDR1 as SNHLY and CDR2 as FYNNEI. The CDR3 DNA reads as TGTGCCAGCCCTAAGACAGGGATGACCACAGATACGCAGTATTTT. Protein: CASPKTGMTTDTQYF.

The J gene is TRBJ1-2, the V gene TRBV27, with 9 bases that match TRBD1. V was pared by 6 bases and J by 8 bases, with 4 bases of the junction left unmatched. The CDR3 runs 12 residues. Per germline, CDR1 MNHEY and CDR2 SMNVEV (reference sequence). The CDR3 sequence: CASRDRGGGYTF. CDR3 in DNA: TGTGCCAGCAGGGACAGGGGCGGCGGCTACACCTTC.

This clonotype occurred many times. The chain is built from TRBV11-2 and TRBJ1-3, with TRBD1 matching 7 bases. The CDR3 is 16 residues long. The V gene end was trimmed by 4 bases and the J gene end by 4 bases; junction bases not matched to a gene: 10. Germline V lookup: CDR1 SGHAT, CDR2 FQNNGV. CDR3 amino acids: CASSYRTGEAGNTIYF. As DNA, the CDR3 is TGTGCCAGCAGCTACCGGACAGGAGAGGCCGGAAACACCATATATTTT.

There are a few counts of this clonotype. The rearrangement links TRBV28 to TRBJ2-5; possible D gene TRBD2, 5 bases. Germline-derived CDR1 and CDR2 are MDHEN and SYDVKM. The V end lost 6 bases, the J end lost 4 bases, and 9 bases lay between the germline ends. This CDR3 region has 12 residues. In DNA, the CDR3 is TGTGCCAGCAGCGGAGGCGGAGAGACCCAGTACTTC. This sequence encodes CASSGGGETQYF.

The sample holds many counts of this clonotype. V and J are TRBV4-1 and TRBJ1-5; D call uncertain. Germline lookup yields CDR1 MGHRA and CDR2 YSYEKL. CDR3 length: 13 residues. Trimming removed 4 bases from V and 7 bases from J, with 11 bases in between. The CDR3 coding sequence is TGCGCCAGCAGCCGCCAGAACGACCAGCCCCAGCATTTT. It translates to CASSRQNDQPQHF.

This chain links TRBV6-1 with TRBJ1-6, with unresolved D. CDR1 is MNHNS and CDR2 is SASEGT in the germline V gene. V was cut by 6 bases and J by 8 bases, with 8 bases left in between. There are 12 residues in the CDR3. The CDR3 sequence: CASRSQDSPLHF. As DNA, the CDR3 is TGTGCCAGCAGGAGCCAGGATTCACCCCTCCACTTT.

This clonotype appeared many times. The chain has TRBV6-5 and TRBJ2-3; no definite D call. The V gene's germline CDR1 is MNHEY and CDR2 SVGAGI. CDR3 size: 13 residues. The V gene lost 2 bases and the J gene lost 3 bases, with 6 bases spanning the gap. CDR3 nucleotide sequence: TGTGCCAGCAGTTACGGAATTACAGATACGCAGTATTTT. Translating gives CASSYGITDTQYF.

This clonotype has a single count. The J gene is TRBJ2-1, the V gene TRBV27, with D unresolved. The CDR3 length is 14 residues. Germline loops: CDR1 MNHEY, CDR2 SMNVEV (reference sequence). The V gene lost 6 bases and the J gene lost 8 bases, with 17 bases spanning the gap. The CDR3 DNA reads TGTGCCAGCAGCCCCAACTCTTTGGAGCATGAGCAGTTCTTC. This gives the protein CASSPNSLEHEQFF.

This chain links TRBV24-1 with TRBJ2-1; D gene uncertain. V was pared by 4 bases and J by 1 base, with 13 bases between. There are 16 residues in the CDR3. Germline V CDR1 and CDR2: KGHDR, SFDVKD. The DNA of the CDR3 is TGTGCCACCAGTGACCCCGGGTTCGGGTCCTACAATGAGCAGTTCTTC. Protein sequence: CATSDPGFGSYNEQFF.

This clonotype was seen more than once but under ten times. The chain recombines TRBV4-2 with TRBJ1-3; possibly TRBD1 for D (6 bases). This CDR3 region has 16 residues. V lost 2 bases and J lost 0, with 11 bases in between. Germline V gene lookup returns CDR1 LGHNA and CDR2 YNFKEQ. CDR3 bases: TGTGCCAGCAGCCAATCAGGGGTCACCTCTGGAAACACCATATATTTT. Translated: CASSQSGVTSGNTIYF.

There are a few counts of this clonotype. This sequence joins TRBV19 and TRBJ2-1, with TRBD2 matching 7 bases. V gave up 10 bases and J gave up 6 bases; unmatched junction bases: 12. The CDR3 runs 14 residues. Germline V CDR1 and CDR2: LNHDA, SQIVND (reference sequence). The CDR3 nucleotides read TGTGCCACCCGAAAACCCGGGAGGAGCAATGAGCAGTTCTTC. This encodes CATRKPGRSNEQFF.

This clonotype was picked up a small number of times. This rearrangement joins TRBV12-3 or TRBV12-4 to TRBJ1-1, with a weak D call TRBD1 (6 bases). The CDR3 consists of 16 residues. The V end lost 3 bases, the J end lost 0 bases, and 14 bases lay between the germline ends. Here the CDR3 DNA reads TGTGCCAGCAGTTTTGGGGGGCGGAAGTTGAACACTGAAGCTTTCTTT. It yields the protein CASSFGGRKLNTEAFF.

The V call is TRBV7-2, the J call TRBJ2-6; D is unclear. V lost 3 bases to trimming and J lost 1 base, with 10 bases between them. The CDR3 extends over 16 amino acids. Germline-derived CDR1 and CDR2 are SGHTA and FQGNSA. The CDR3 protein is CASSFKSGSGANVLTF. The DNA of the CDR3 is TGTGCCAGCAGCTTCAAGTCCGGTTCTGGGGCCAACGTCCTGACTTTC.

This clonotype was picked up many times. This chain links TRBV7-6 with TRBJ2-7, with 14 bases aligning to TRBD2. V lost 4 bases to trimming and J lost 6 bases; unmatched junction nucleotides: 5. CDR3 length equals 15 residues. In germline, CDR1 is SGHVS, CDR2 FNYEAQ. In DNA form, the CDR3 reads TGTGCCAGCAGCTCGGGACTAGCGGGAGTCGCCGAGCAGTACTTC. Its translation is CASSSGLAGVAEQYF.

This clonotype was seen a handful of times. The chain uses TRBV7-9 and TRBJ2-3, with TRBD2 identical over 7 bases. Trimming took 0 bases from V and 1 from J; bases not matched to a gene: 13. This CDR3 is built from 19 residues. Germline loops: CDR1 SEHNR, CDR2 FQNEAQ (reference sequence). The CDR3 here is CASSLAGALLRERTDTQYF. CDR3 sequence (DNA): TGTGCCAGCAGCTTAGCGGGTGCCCTATTGCGGGAGCGCACAGATACGCAGTATTTT.

This clonotype occurred a few times. The chain carries TRBV12-3 or TRBV12-4 and TRBJ2-7; TRBD2 agrees at 10 bases. This CDR3 has 16 amino acids. V gave up 1 base and J gave up 4 bases; unmatched junction bases: 7. The CDR3 sequence is CASSLGALAGEYEQYF. CDR3 coding DNA: TGTGCCAGCAGTTTAGGGGCCCTAGCGGGAGAATACGAGCAGTACTTC.

The chain recombines TRBV18 with TRBJ1-2, with D perhaps TRBD1 (5 bases). The V end was cut by 3 bases, the J end by 8 bases, with 10 bases between. Per germline, CDR1 KGHSH and CDR2 LQKENI. This CDR3 comprises 12 residues. As DNA, the CDR3 is TGTGCCAGCTCACCCGGGGGGATCGGCTACACCTTC. Translation gives CASSPGGIGYTF.

This chain uses TRBV19 with TRBJ2-2; no clear D. Germline assignment: CDR1 LNHDA and CDR2 SQIVND (reference sequence). Trimming took 4 bases from V and 2 from J, leaving 5 bases between them. This CDR3 is built from 13 residues. In nucleotides, the CDR3 is TGTGCCAGTAGTAGGATAAACACCGGGGAGCTGTTTTTT. Protein sequence: CASSRINTGELFF.

Ten or more counts support this clonotype. This sequence joins TRBV6-1 and TRBJ1-5; the D is unclear. V shed 2 bases and J shed 1 base, with 9 bases lying between them. CDR1 is MNHNS and CDR2 is SASEGT in the germline V gene. The CDR3 extends over 15 amino acids. CDR3 in amino acids: CASSELPLSNQPQHF. Here the CDR3 DNA reads TGTGCCAGCAGTGAACTGCCACTCAGCAATCAGCCCCAGCATTTT.

There are a few counts of this clonotype. This chain uses TRBV7-2 with TRBJ2-3, with TRBD2 matching 8 bases. CDR3 length: 15 amino acids. Trimming took 1 base from V and 6 from J; bases not matched to a gene: 6. Germline assignment: CDR1 SGHTA and CDR2 FQGNSA. DNA of the CDR3: TGTGCCAGCAGCTTAGTAGCGGGATCAGGGGATACGCAGTATTTT. This codes for CASSLVAGSGDTQYF.

This clonotype was recorded a few times. J is TRBJ2-1 and V is TRBV28; 11 bases are a match to TRBD1. This CDR3 is 16 amino acids long. After removal of 6 bases from V and 4 bases from J, the junction contained 8 bases not matched to a gene. The V gene's germline CDR1 is MDHEN and CDR2 SYDVKM. CDR3 protein: CASRGTGGNSYNEQFF. CDR3 DNA: TGTGCCAGCAGGGGGACAGGGGGTAACTCGTACAATGAGCAGTTCTTC.

This clonotype has at least ten counts. The CDR3 loop reads CASSPLDSNNQPQHF. CDR3 coding DNA: TGTGCCAGCAGTCCTCTGGACAGTAACAATCAGCCCCAGCATTTT. J is TRBJ1-5 and V is TRBV12-3 or TRBV12-4; D might be TRBD1 (6 bases). The CDR3 loop spans 15 amino acids. V dropped 5 bases and J dropped 3 bases, with 14 bases sitting between them.

The chain recombines TRBV2 with TRBJ1-5; no firm D call. The germline V gene has CDR1 SNHLY and CDR2 FYNNEI. The CDR3 totals 14 residues. Between the trimmed V and J ends, which lost 4 bases and 4 bases, there was a span of 11 bases. As DNA, the CDR3 is TGTGCCAGCAGTGTCGAGAACCTTAATCAGCCCCAGCATTTT. Its protein is CASSVENLNQPQHF.

J is TRBJ1-2 and V is TRBV24-1, with a possible D match to TRBD1 (6 bases). Germline CDR1 is KGHDR and CDR2 is SFDVKD. This CDR3 is 14 amino acids long. V lost 3 bases and J 6 bases, leaving 13 bases between the germline ends. The CDR3 DNA reads TGTGCCACCAGTGATGTTACAGGGTTCCATGGCTACACCTTC. This codes for CATSDVTGFHGYTF.

This clonotype was recorded many times. This chain uses TRBV7-8 with TRBJ1-3; TRBD1 aligns across 8 bases. This CDR3 region has 17 residues. Germline CDR1 and CDR2: SGHVS and FQNEAQ. V shed 2 bases, J shed 4 bases, and the junction held 10 bases outside the gene matches. The CDR3 here is CASSLFRDRSSGNTIYF. The CDR3 nucleotides are TGTGCCAGCAGCTTATTCCGGGACAGGTCTTCGGGAAACACCATATATTTT.

This clonotype was observed a handful of times. This CDR3 reads CASGTGLSYEQYF. The CDR3 nucleotides read TGTGCCAGCGGAACGGGACTCTCCTACGAGCAGTACTTC. The chain joins TRBV6-1 to TRBJ2-7, with D possibly matching TRBD2 (6 bases). With 8 bases removed from V and 0 bases from J, the gap between germline ends came to 11 bases. CDR3 length: 13 amino acids. Germline lookup yields CDR1 MNHNS and CDR2 SASEGT.